This T cell receptor beta chain was found in a study of tumor-infiltrating lymphocytes in localized non-small cell lung cancer. Study-wide background: Several tumor histologies, both smoking statuses, and some post-neoadjuvant chemotherapy samples were included. Study-level results: Each assay used a separate piece of the same tissue.

The CDR3 runs to 12 residues. Germline V gene lookup returns CDR1 GTSNPN and CDR2 SVGIG (reference sequence). The V end was cut by 2 bases, the J end by 9 bases, with 13 bases between. In regard to this clone: Its cognate antigen is unknown.

The repertoire was sequenced with immunoSEQ multiplex PCR; TCRdb's copy has only in-frame clones and lacks some. The repertoire holds about 15,000 clones, with more than 75% as singletons. This clonotype originated in a human donor with non-small cell lung cancer. V usage is TRBV30 and J usage is TRBJ1-2; D is unclear. Material for sequencing was uninvolved lung tissue not adjacent to the tumor. CDR3 loop: CAWSNRGSRYTF. The CDR3 nucleotides are TGTGCCTGGAGTAACCGGGGATCACGCTACACCTTC. Full variable domain (rest looked up from reference TRBV30 and TRBJ1-2): SQTIHQWPATLVQPVGSPLSLECTVEGTSNPNLYWYRQAAGRGLQLLFYSVGIGQISSEVPQNLSASRPQDRQFILSSKKLLLSDSGFYLCAWSNRGSRYTFGSGTRLTVV.